The 32 T cell receptor beta chains presented below share a single source sample, sequenced in a study of cytomegalovirus exposure and HLA in healthy donors. The PCR employed 60 Vbeta primers together with 13 Jbeta primers. TCRdb's copy holds only in-frame clones and misses some; the assay was immunoSEQ multiplex PCR. The repertoire holds approximately 100,000 clones, with about four fifths as singletons. Sequencing used PBMCs. These receptors came from a woman between 35 and 50 years old in good health and CMV-seronegative.

A single count supports this clone. This chain joins TRBV29-1 and TRBJ2-7; D is uncertain. The CDR3 runs to 14 residues. CDR1 is SQVTM, CDR2 ANQGSEA, per germline. V was trimmed by 7 bases and J by 0 bases, leaving 16 bases between them. The CDR3 region has the DNA TGCAGCGCACATCTCCCGGGTAACTCCTACGAGCAGTACTTC. This codes for CSAHLPGNSYEQYF.

The chain uses TRBV11-3 and TRBJ2-3; D ambiguous. CDR3 size: 14 residues. Germline V lookup: CDR1 SGHNT, CDR2 YENEEA. The V and J ends lost 0 bases and 6 bases respectively, with 10 bases between them. This CDR3 reads CASSLDPAADTQYF. The CDR3 DNA sequence: TGTGCCAGCAGCTTAGACCCCGCAGCGGATACGCAGTATTTT.

The chain uses TRBV7-2 and TRBJ2-5, with 13 bases matching TRBD2. J lost 4 bases, V lost 3 bases, and 2 bases had no gene match. The CDR3 spans 15 residues. In germline, CDR1 is SGHTA, CDR2 FQGNSA. CDR3 amino acids: CASSLGLAGRETQYF. The DNA for the CDR3 is TGTGCCAGCAGCTTGGGACTAGCGGGAAGAGAGACCCAGTACTTC.

The chain carries TRBV10-2 and TRBJ2-3; D is unclear. CDR3 length: 13 residues. The germline CDR1 and CDR2 sequences are WSHSY and SAAADI. V lost 2 bases and J 0 bases, leaving 3 bases between the germline ends. CDR3 residues: CASSEPSTDTQYF. CDR3 in DNA: TGCGCCAGCAGTGAGCCGAGCACAGATACGCAGTATTTT.

The J gene is TRBJ2-3, the V gene TRBV7-8, with 13 bases lining up with TRBD2. The CDR3 sequence is 16 residues long. Germline CDR1 reads SGHVS; CDR2 reads FQNEAQ. Losses at the gene ends were 4 bases for V and 1 base for J; bases not matched to a gene: 2. Here the CDR3 reads CASSYGLAGGTDTQYF. The DNA of the CDR3 is TGTGCCAGCAGCTATGGACTAGCGGGAGGCACAGATACGCAGTATTTT. The variable domain in full, with the rest retrieved from reference TRBV7-8 and TRBJ2-3, is GAGVSQSPRYKVAKRGQDVALRCDPISGHVSLFWYQQALGQGPEFLTYFQNEAQLDKSGLPSDRFFAERPEGSVSTLKIQRTQQEDSAVYLCASSYGLAGGTDTQYFGPGTRLTVL.

The chain links TRBV5-6 to TRBJ2-4; a weak D match, TRBD1 (6 bases). The germline V gene encodes CDR1 SGHDT and CDR2 YYEEEE. The CDR3 spans 18 residues. V was cut by 4 bases and J by 1 base, with 21 bases left in between. The CDR3 nucleotides read TGTGCCAGCAGCCATACGGACAGCCCCCGAGAGGCCAAAAACATTCAGTACTTC. Protein: CASSHTDSPREAKNIQYF.

This clone was seen more than once but under ten times. The chain couples TRBV4-2 to TRBJ2-7, with TRBD1 matching over 7 bases. After removal of 2 bases from V and 2 bases from J, the junction contained 3 bases not matched to a gene. This CDR3 has 14 amino acids. The germline V gene has CDR1 LGHNA and CDR2 YNFKEQ. The chain's CDR3 is CASSQYQGAYEQYF. The CDR3 DNA follows: TGTGCCAGCAGCCAATATCAGGGGGCCTACGAGCAGTACTTC.

The DNA for the CDR3 is TGTGCCACCCGTACTAGCGGGGGCAGCACAGATACGCAGTATTTT. Its protein product is CATRTSGGSTDTQYF. The chain is built from TRBV5-4 and TRBJ2-3; 11 bases are a match to TRBD2. Germline CDR1 SGHNT, CDR2 YYREEE (reference sequence). The length of the CDR3 is 15 residues. The V segment lost 9 bases and the J segment 0 bases; nucleotides outside the gene matches: 6.

CDR3 sequence: CASSSPDSPNEKLFF. The CDR3 DNA follows: TGTGCCAGCAGCTCCCCGGACAGTCCTAATGAAAAACTGTTTTTT. This chain uses TRBV7-2 with TRBJ1-4; D might be TRBD1 (6 bases). Germline V gives CDR1 SGHTA, CDR2 FQGNSA. The V end was cut by 4 bases, the J end by 3 bases, with 12 bases between. This CDR3 is 15 amino acids long.

V gene TRBV6-5 combines with J gene TRBJ1-2; 8 bases align to TRBD1. Looked up from germline, CDR1 is MNHEY and CDR2 is SVGAGI. Germline trimming cut 7 bases from V and 3 bases from J; bases unmatched to any gene: 10. The CDR3 runs to 15 residues. CDR3 protein: CASTLAGGADYGYTF. In DNA form, the CDR3 reads TGTGCCAGCACTTTGGCAGGGGGCGCCGACTATGGCTACACCTTC.

This clone was counted once. The rearrangement uses TRBV5-1 and TRBJ1-6, with D tentatively TRBD1 (5 bases). The germline V and J ends were trimmed by 7 bases and 7 bases, with 15 bases remaining between them. Per the germline V gene, CDR1 is SGHRS and CDR2 is YFSETQ. CDR3 length: 14 residues. The CDR3 DNA follows: TGCGCCAGCGCCCAGACTGACAGCAATTCACCCCTCCACTTT. Its translation: CASAQTDSNSPLHF.

CDR3 in amino acids: CASRYRAATYEQYF. CDR3 bases: TGCGCCAGTAGATATCGTGCCGCGACCTACGAGCAGTACTTC. V is TRBV5-1 and J is TRBJ2-7; D not certain. V lost 8 bases, J lost 2 bases, and 17 bases lay in between. Germline V lookup: CDR1 SGHRS, CDR2 YFSETQ. The CDR3 is made up of 14 amino acids.

The CDR3 sequence is CASSGGQTRGYTF. CDR3 coding DNA: TGTGCCAGCAGTGGTGGCCAGACTCGCGGCTACACCTTC. The chain is built from TRBV2 and TRBJ1-2, with no clear D. CDR1 is SNHLY and CDR2 is FYNNEI in the germline V gene. Trimming left V 4 bases short and J 8 bases short, with 14 bases between. CDR3 length: 13 residues. The full variable domain, with the rest looked up from reference TRBV2 and TRBJ1-2, is EPEVTQTPSHQVTQMGQEVILRCVPISNHLYFYWYRQILGQKVEFLVSFYNNEISEKSEIFDDQFSVERPDGSNFTLKIRSTKLEDSAMYFCASSGGQTRGYTFGSGTRLTVV.

This chain joins TRBV7-9 and TRBJ2-1, with 10 nucleotides matching TRBD2. The CDR3 has 18 amino acids. With V trimmed by 1 base and J by 7 bases, 13 bases remained unmatched. Germline V gene data show CDR1 as SEHNR and CDR2 as FQNEAQ (reference sequence). The CDR3 region has the DNA TGTGCCAGCAGCTTAGGTCGGGTAAGCGGGAGGGCCGTAAATGAGCAGTTCTTC. As protein: CASSLGRVSGRAVNEQFF. Full variable domain (outside the CDR3, taken from reference TRBV7-9 and TRBJ2-1): DTGVSQNPRHKITKRGQNVTFRCDPISEHNRLYWYRQTLGQGPEFLTYFQNEAQLEKSRLLSDRFSAERPKGSFSTLEIQRTEQGDSAMYLCASSLGRVSGRAVNEQFFGPGTRLTVL.

The chain links TRBV6-5 to TRBJ2-1; maybe TRBD1 (7 bases). The CDR3 loop spans 15 amino acids. Trimming took off 5 bases at V and 4 bases at J, with 15 bases between the two ends. Germline-derived CDR1 and CDR2 are MNHEY and SVGAGI. The CDR3 nucleotides read TGTGCCAGCAGTGTCCCGCGGGACAGTTACAATGAGCAGTTCTTC. Its protein is CASSVPRDSYNEQFF.

The rearrangement uses TRBV28 and TRBJ2-7, with 16 bases that match TRBD2. The V segment lost 8 bases and the J segment 1 base; nucleotides outside the gene matches: 5. The germline CDR1 and CDR2 sequences are MDHEN and SYDVKM. The CDR3 contains 16 residues. The CDR3 is CASLGLAGGLSYEQYF. The CDR3 nucleotides read TGTGCCAGCCTGGGACTAGCGGGAGGGCTGTCCTACGAGCAGTACTTC.

This clone occurred a few times. The chain combines TRBV5-4 with TRBJ2-2, with 9 bases fitting TRBD2. This CDR3 contains 16 residues. From germline, CDR1 is SGHNT and CDR2 YYREEE (reference sequence). J gave up 5 bases and V 0 bases, and 5 bases lay outside the gene matches. CDR3 DNA: TGTGCCAGCAGCTTGGCTAGCGGGGCGGGGACCGGGGAGCTGTTTTTT. This translates into CASSLASGAGTGELFF.

V usage is TRBV6-6 and J usage is TRBJ2-5; D is perhaps TRBD1 (5 bases). Germline V gene lookup returns CDR1 MNHNY and CDR2 SVGAGI (reference sequence). The CDR3 is made up of 14 amino acids. Trimming pared 5 bases from V and 3 bases from J, leaving 13 bases between. For the CDR3, the DNA is TGTGCCAGCAGTCCCAGACAGACCAAAGAGACCCAGTACTTC. Protein: CASSPRQTKETQYF.

This clone appeared a few times. V and J are TRBV11-2 and TRBJ2-5; D is possibly TRBD1 (5 bases). CDR1 and CDR2 from the germline V gene are SGHAT and FQNNGV. V lost 5 bases to trimming and J lost 5 bases, with 15 bases between them. The CDR3 loop spans 14 amino acids. The CDR3 nucleotides are TGTGCCAGCAGCAAGCCGACAGAGGCCGAGACCCAGTACTTC. Residues: CASSKPTEAETQYF. The whole variable domain, filled in from reference TRBV11-2 and TRBJ2-5, reads EAGVAQSPRYKIIEKRQSVAFWCNPISGHATLYWYQQILGQGPKLLIQFQNNGVVDDSQLPKDRFSAERLKGVDSTLKIQPAKLEDSAVYLCASSKPTEAETQYFGPGTRLLVL.

This clone has more than one count but fewer than ten. The V gene is TRBV10-2, the J gene TRBJ2-1; TRBD2 agrees at 9 bases. CDR1 and CDR2 from the germline V gene are WSHSY and SAAADI. Trimming removed 7 bases from V and 8 bases from J; junction bases left unmatched: 18. CDR3 length: 17 amino acids. CDR3 bases: TGCGCCAGCATGGCCATGAGGGCTAGCGGGGAGGGGGATGAGCAGTTCTTC. Protein product: CASMAMRASGEGDEQFF.

This chain joins TRBV5-4 and TRBJ2-3; 8 nucleotides line up with TRBD2. The J segment lost 2 bases and the V segment lost 3 bases, leaving 14 bases of the junction unmatched. Per germline, CDR1 SGHNT and CDR2 YYREEE (reference sequence). The CDR3 totals 18 residues. CDR3 sequence (DNA): TGTGCCAGCAGCTCCAGGGGAGAGCGGGGGAGCGACACAGATACGCAGTATTTT. Encoded protein: CASSSRGERGSDTDTQYF.

The gene calls are TRBV5-1 and TRBJ2-3, with D possibly matching TRBD2 (6 bases). Trimming pared 5 bases from V and 0 bases from J, leaving 19 bases between. The CDR3 sequence is 17 residues long. From germline, CDR1 is SGHRS and CDR2 YFSETQ. CDR3 loop: CASRSLADWGSTDTQYF. As DNA, the CDR3 is TGCGCCAGCAGATCTTTAGCGGACTGGGGGAGCACAGATACGCAGTATTTT.

There are a few counts of this clone. The chain links TRBV7-9 to TRBJ1-4; tentative D call: TRBD1 (6 bases). Trimming took 5 bases from V and 4 from J, leaving 14 bases between them. From germline, CDR1 is SEHNR and CDR2 FQNEAQ (reference sequence). This CDR3 is built from 15 residues. CDR3 amino acids: CASSIEQGDNEKLFF. As DNA, the CDR3 is TGTGCCAGCAGCATCGAACAGGGTGATAATGAAAAACTGTTTTTT.

This clone was seen a handful of times. The CDR3 spells CASSDSGGGTQYF. In nucleotides, the CDR3 is TGTGCCAGCAGTGACTCGGGGGGTGGCACGCAGTATTTT. The rearrangement uses TRBV6-4 and TRBJ2-3; possible D gene TRBD2, 6 bases. The CDR3 spans 13 residues. Trimming took 0 bases from V and 9 from J, leaving 10 bases between them. Germline-derived CDR1 and CDR2 are MRHNA and SNTAGT.

The V call is TRBV4-2, the J call TRBJ2-7; 10 bases are a match to TRBD1. The CDR3 has 13 residues. In germline, CDR1 is LGHNA, CDR2 YNFKEQ. V lost 3 bases, J lost 11 bases, and 7 bases stayed unmatched. CDR3 region: CASSQGDRGRKYF. CDR3 nucleotides: TGTGCCAGCAGCCAGGGAGACAGGGGGCGGAAGTACTTC.

CDR3 nucleotides: TGTGCCAGCAGTTTATTCGGTTCCCGTTATGGCTACACCTTC. Translating gives CASSLFGSRYGYTF. The rearrangement uses TRBV27 and TRBJ1-2; no clear D. The V end was cut by 1 base, the J end by 5 bases, with 11 bases between. Germline V lookup: CDR1 MNHEY, CDR2 SMNVEV (reference sequence). The length of the CDR3 is 14 residues.

The V call is TRBV14, the J call TRBJ2-5; tentative D call: TRBD1 (5 bases). V was clipped by 4 bases and J by 3 bases, with 21 bases between them. Per germline, CDR1 SGHDN and CDR2 FVKESK. The CDR3 consists of 17 residues. CDR3 protein: CASSRRTGGPKKETQYF. The CDR3 DNA reads as TGTGCCAGCAGCCGTCGAACAGGCGGACCCAAAAAAGAGACCCAGTACTTC.

As regards this clone: One junction end disagrees with the germline gene, perhaps due to a read error. The V and J genes are TRBV7-9 and TRBJ1-4; 7 nucleotides agree with TRBD1. Germline CDR1 SEHNR, CDR2 FQNEAQ (reference sequence). This CDR3 has 14 amino acids. The CDR3 DNA follows: TGTTCCAGCAGCTGGACAGGATTAGATGAAAAACTGTTTTTT. Translation gives CSSSWTGLDEKLFF.

The chain couples TRBV30 to TRBJ2-5, with 15 positions matching TRBD2. CDR3 length equals 16 residues. The J segment lost 5 bases and the V segment lost 3 bases, leaving 7 bases of the junction unmatched. Per the germline V gene, CDR1 is GTSNPN and CDR2 is SVGIG (reference sequence). This CDR3 is CAWSPGLAGGPETQYF. The CDR3 coding sequence is TGTGCCTGGAGCCCAGGACTAGCGGGGGGGCCTGAGACCCAGTACTTC.

The chain has TRBV25-1 and TRBJ1-2; TRBD1 is a possible D gene (6 bases). This CDR3 is built from 13 residues. Trimming took off 3 bases at V and 8 bases at J, with 13 bases between the two ends. The V gene's germline CDR1 is MGHDK and CDR2 SYGVNS. The CDR3 loop is CASSELSGEGYTF. The CDR3 bases are TGTGCCAGCAGTGAGCTTTCAGGGGAAGGCTACACCTTC.

The chain is built from TRBV30 and TRBJ2-3, with 8 bases that match TRBD2. The CDR3 is 14 residues long. V shed 3 bases, J shed 2 bases, and the junction held 4 bases outside the gene matches. Germline V CDR1 and CDR2: GTSNPN, SVGIG (reference sequence). DNA for the CDR3: TGTGCCTGGAGCGCTAGCGGGTTCACAGATACGCAGTATTTT. It translates to CAWSASGFTDTQYF.

V and J are TRBV2 and TRBJ2-2, with TRBD2 matching over 7 bases. CDR1 and CDR2 (germline): SNHLY, FYNNEI. This CDR3 is 15 amino acids long. V lost 6 bases to trimming and J lost 5 bases; unmatched junction nucleotides: 9. The CDR3 loop reads CASRAVAGRTGELFF. CDR3 nucleotide sequence: TGTGCCAGCAGGGCGGTAGCGGGTAGGACCGGGGAGCTGTTTTTT.